The T cell receptor beta chain described here comes from a study of blood T cell repertoires in COVID-19. The J segment lost 9 bases and the V segment lost 2 bases, leaving 10 bases of the junction unmatched. Germline CDR1 is SGHKS and CDR2 is YYEKEE (reference sequence). The CDR3 loop spans 16 amino acids. TCRdb's copy holds only in-frame clones and misses some; the assay was immunoSEQ multiplex PCR. The sample holds 250,000 to 300,000 clones, roughly nine tenths seen once. Seattle patients were enrolled while actively infected and followed longitudinally. This clonotype originated in a woman aged 25 to 45 with COVID-19, enrolled during active disease. Sequenced input: peripheral blood. V is TRBV5-5 and J is TRBJ2-1, with 11 bases matching TRBD2. As DNA, the CDR3 is TGTGCCAGCAGCTTTCAGAGTAGCGGGGGGGCGCCTGAGCAGTTCTTC. It translates to CASSFQSSGGAPEQFF.